The 18 T cell receptor beta chains below come from one sample, sequenced in a study. Cells sorted as Tregs were CD4+, CD25+ and CD127-/low. The TRBV12-4/TRBJ1-2 clonotypes were amplified using barcode primers with ligated adaptors. One entry per CDR3 protein, called by TCRdb with MiXCR from the multiplex PCR reads. The repertoire holds a few hundred distinct CDR3 sequences, with 6.2% as singletons. The sequenced sample consisted of Tregs sorted from blood. The source is a female donor with breast cancer.

This clonotype is medium-sized by share. The V and J genes are TRBV12-3 or TRBV12-4 and TRBJ1-2; 9 bases map to TRBD1. Losses at the gene ends were 5 bases for V and 3 bases for J; bases not matched to a gene: 13. This CDR3 has 17 residues. The CDR3 DNA is TGTGCCAGCAGTAAACCGGGACAGGGAAGCGGGCACTATGGCTACACCTTC. It is translated as CASSKPGQGSGHYGYTF.

This clonotype is a singleton in its sample. The CDR3 spells CASSKRAVDYGYTF. CDR3 coding DNA: TGTGCCAGCAGCAAACGGGCAGTTGACTATGGCTACACCTTC. The V call is TRBV12-3 or TRBV12-4, the J call TRBJ1-2; D uncertain. The CDR3 extends over 14 amino acids. V lost 6 bases, J lost 3 bases, and 14 bases lay in between.

This clonotype is large (0.1 to 1%) by share. CDR3 in amino acids: CASSLRLPGGNYGYTF. The CDR3 coding sequence is TGTGCCAGCAGTTTAAGATTGCCGGGAGGGAACTATGGCTACACCTTC. This rearrangement joins TRBV12-3 or TRBV12-4 to TRBJ1-2; no clear D gene. Trimming stripped 2 bases from V and 2 bases from J, with 15 bases between. The CDR3 runs 16 residues.

This clonotype occurred a few times. This sequence joins TRBV12-3 or TRBV12-4 and TRBJ1-2; unclear D gene. This CDR3 contains 12 residues. Deletions cut 5 bases from V and 7 bases from J, with 11 bases between. The DNA for the CDR3 is TGTGCCAGCAGTCTTGATGACGCTGGCTACACCTTC. This translates into CASSLDDAGYTF.

By share of the sample, this clonotype is large. The J gene is TRBJ1-2, the V gene TRBV12-3 or TRBV12-4; no firm D call. The CDR3 runs to 8 residues. Trimming took 10 bases from V and 6 from J, leaving 3 bases between them. The CDR3 nucleotides are TGTGCCACCAATGGCTACACCTTC. Translating gives CATNGYTF.

This clonotype is categorized as large. The V and J genes are TRBV12-3 or TRBV12-4 and TRBJ1-2, with TRBD1 identical over 8 bases. V was pared by 6 bases and J by 3 bases, with 6 bases of the junction left unmatched. This CDR3 contains 14 residues. CDR3 protein: CASSVRTGYYGYTF. CDR3 in DNA: TGTGCCAGCAGCGTAAGGACAGGGTACTATGGCTACACCTTC.

By frequency in the sample, this clonotype is large. CDR3 amino acids: CASSWLGQIYGYTF. DNA of the CDR3: TGTGCCAGCAGTTGGCTGGGACAGATCTATGGCTACACCTTC. J is TRBJ1-2 and V is TRBV12-3 or TRBV12-4; 7 bases match TRBD1. This CDR3 contains 14 residues. Germline trimming cut 4 bases from V and 4 bases from J; bases unmatched to any gene: 6.

This clonotype rates as medium-sized (0.01 to 0.1%). This rearrangement joins TRBV12-3 or TRBV12-4 to TRBJ1-2; no clear D gene. The CDR3 contains 11 residues. V was cut by 7 bases and J by 4 bases, with 7 bases left in between. This chain's CDR3 is CASIGRYGYTF. The CDR3 DNA follows: TGTGCCAGCATCGGACGCTATGGCTACACCTTC.

By share, this clonotype counts as large (0.1 to 1%). J is TRBJ1-2 and V is TRBV12-3 or TRBV12-4; D ambiguous. The CDR3 spans 11 residues. Trimming removed 8 bases at V and 2 bases at J, with 6 bases between. The CDR3 DNA reads as TGTGCCAGCCGTAGCAACTATGGCTACACCTTC. It encodes CASRSNYGYTF.

By share, this clonotype counts as large. The genes are TRBV12-3 or TRBV12-4 and TRBJ1-2; no clear D. Trimming cost V 0 bases and J 8 bases, with 7 bases left between them. The CDR3 has 12 amino acids. DNA of the CDR3: TGTGCCAGCAGTTTAGCATCCGCAGGCTACACCTTC. It is translated as CASSLASAGYTF.

In this sample, this clonotype is medium-sized (0.01 to 0.1%). This sequence joins TRBV12-3 or TRBV12-4 and TRBJ1-2, with D uncertain. This CDR3 spans 12 amino acids. V shed 4 bases and J shed 2 bases, with 5 bases lying between them. CDR3 in DNA: TGTGCCAGCAGTTCACGCAACTATGGCTACACCTTC. Its translation is CASSSRNYGYTF.

About this clonotype: A single base separates this from a much larger clone, so it may be a read error. The V and J genes are TRBV12-3 or TRBV12-4 and TRBJ1-2; D not certain. The CDR3 has 13 amino acids. The CDR3 here is CASGLGQNYGYTF. In DNA, the CDR3 is TGTGCCAGCGGTTTGGGCCAGAACTATGGCTACACCTTC.

Notes on this clonotype: An end of the junction does not agree with germline; a read error may underlie this. The CDR3 spells CANSVNYNYGYTF. CDR3 nucleotide sequence: TGTGCCAACAGTGTTAATTATAACTATGGCTACACCTTC. The chain couples TRBV12-3 or TRBV12-4 to TRBJ1-2; D remains unclear. CDR3 size: 13 residues.

In this sample, this clonotype is hyperexpanded. The V and J genes are TRBV12-3 or TRBV12-4 and TRBJ1-2; maybe TRBD1 (5 bases). CDR3 size: 12 residues. V dropped 4 bases and J dropped 2 bases, with 5 bases sitting between them. The CDR3 DNA sequence: TGTGCCAGCAGTTCAGGGAACTATGGCTACACCTTC. Amino acids: CASSSGNYGYTF.

By frequency in the sample, this clonotype is large. The chain carries TRBV12-3 or TRBV12-4 and TRBJ1-2; 9 bases are a match to TRBD1. The CDR3 has 15 residues. Losses at the gene ends were 6 bases for V and 5 bases for J; bases not matched to a gene: 10. The CDR3 nucleotides are TGTGCCAGCAGCCCTCCCGGGACAGGGCCATATGGCTACACCTTC. Its protein is CASSPPGTGPYGYTF.

By proportion, this clonotype is large. V usage is TRBV12-3 or TRBV12-4 and J usage is TRBJ1-2, with D tentatively TRBD1 (5 bases). V lost 6 bases and J 2 bases, leaving 13 bases between the germline ends. The CDR3 runs to 14 residues. The CDR3, as DNA: TGTGCCAGCAGCCTTTGGCGGGACAACTATGGCTACACCTTC. Its protein product is CASSLWRDNYGYTF.

Of note for this clonotype: Lacking the conserved final phenylalanine or tryptophan, this CDR3 likely reflects a read error. No DNA is shown, since the ends of the CDR3 on it are uncertain; the CDR3 is the one TCRdb lists. The V and J genes are TRBV12-3 or TRBV12-4 and TRBJ1-2. The CDR3 adds up to 13 amino acids, both ends counted. The CDR3 region is CATLAGSNYGCTC.

By share, this clonotype ranks as large (0.1 to 1%). This chain connects TRBV12-3 or TRBV12-4 to TRBJ1-2; 9 bases fit TRBD1. The CDR3 loop spans 14 amino acids. The junction had 5 bases not matched to a gene; V was cut back by 5 bases and J by 4 bases. CDR3 sequence: CASSRTGARYGYTF. CDR3 sequence (DNA): TGTGCCAGCAGTCGGACAGGGGCTCGCTATGGCTACACCTTC.